What follows is one TCR beta chain and its context. In the source study's methods: Reference gene primer amplification gave estimated nucleated cell counts. TCRdb's table, derived via immunoSEQ multiplex PCR, lists solely in-frame clones and lacks some. V, J and clone size were drawn from that table, and D and trimming were deduced from the DNA. The table has about 180,000 clones, over 70% seen once. The data originate from a study of blood T cell repertoires in COVID-19. Background on the study: The United States, Italy and Spain were the sources of the acute and convalescent COVID-19 samples. Sources were T cells, B-cell-depleted T cells, or PBMCs; the material itself was cDNA or gDNA.

The CDR3 runs 13 residues. Germline V gene data show CDR1 as MDHEN and CDR2 as SYDVKM. Patients from Seattle were sampled longitudinally, starting during active infection. This chain joins TRBV28 and TRBJ2-2, with TRBD2 as a possible D gene (6 bases). This TCR came from a woman aged 40 to 49 with COVID-19, enrolled during active disease. The material sequenced was peripheral blood. The CDR3 protein is CGSRDSSTGELFF. The CDR3 nucleotides read TGTGGCTCCCGGGACTCAAGCACCGGGGAGCTGTTTTTT.